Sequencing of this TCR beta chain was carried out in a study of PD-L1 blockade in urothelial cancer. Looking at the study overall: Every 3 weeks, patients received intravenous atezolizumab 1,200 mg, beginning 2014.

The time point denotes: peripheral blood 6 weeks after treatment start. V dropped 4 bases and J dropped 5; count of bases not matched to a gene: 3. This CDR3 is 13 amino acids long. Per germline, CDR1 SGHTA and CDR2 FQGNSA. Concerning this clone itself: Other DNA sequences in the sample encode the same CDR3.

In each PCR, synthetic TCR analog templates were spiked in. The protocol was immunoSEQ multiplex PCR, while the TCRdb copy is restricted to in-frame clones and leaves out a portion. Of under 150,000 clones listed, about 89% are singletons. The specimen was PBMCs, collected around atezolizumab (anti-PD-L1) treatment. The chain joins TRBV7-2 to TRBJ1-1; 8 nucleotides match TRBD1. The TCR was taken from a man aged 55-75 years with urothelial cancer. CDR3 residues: CASSSQGGTEAFF. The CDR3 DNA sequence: TGTGCCAGCAGCTCACAGGGGGGGACTGAAGCTTTCTTT. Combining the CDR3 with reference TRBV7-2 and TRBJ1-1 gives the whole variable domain GAGVSQSPSNKVTEKGKDVELRCDPISGHTALYWYRQSLGQGLEFLIYFQGNSAPDKSGLPSDRFSAERTGGSVSTLTIQRTQQEDSAVYLCASSSQGGTEAFFGQGTRLTVV.